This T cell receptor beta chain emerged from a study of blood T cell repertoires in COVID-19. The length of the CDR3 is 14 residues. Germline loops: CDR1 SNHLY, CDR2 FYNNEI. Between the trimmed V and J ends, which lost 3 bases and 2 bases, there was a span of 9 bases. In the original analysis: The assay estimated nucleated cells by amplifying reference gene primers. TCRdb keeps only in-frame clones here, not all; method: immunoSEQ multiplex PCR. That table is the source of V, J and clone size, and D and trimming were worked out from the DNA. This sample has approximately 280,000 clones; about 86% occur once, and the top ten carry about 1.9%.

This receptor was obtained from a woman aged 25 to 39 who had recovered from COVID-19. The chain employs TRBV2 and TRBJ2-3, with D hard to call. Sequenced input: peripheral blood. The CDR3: CASSDIVLTDTQYF. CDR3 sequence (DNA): TGTGCCAGCAGTGATATTGTACTCACAGATACGCAGTATTTT.